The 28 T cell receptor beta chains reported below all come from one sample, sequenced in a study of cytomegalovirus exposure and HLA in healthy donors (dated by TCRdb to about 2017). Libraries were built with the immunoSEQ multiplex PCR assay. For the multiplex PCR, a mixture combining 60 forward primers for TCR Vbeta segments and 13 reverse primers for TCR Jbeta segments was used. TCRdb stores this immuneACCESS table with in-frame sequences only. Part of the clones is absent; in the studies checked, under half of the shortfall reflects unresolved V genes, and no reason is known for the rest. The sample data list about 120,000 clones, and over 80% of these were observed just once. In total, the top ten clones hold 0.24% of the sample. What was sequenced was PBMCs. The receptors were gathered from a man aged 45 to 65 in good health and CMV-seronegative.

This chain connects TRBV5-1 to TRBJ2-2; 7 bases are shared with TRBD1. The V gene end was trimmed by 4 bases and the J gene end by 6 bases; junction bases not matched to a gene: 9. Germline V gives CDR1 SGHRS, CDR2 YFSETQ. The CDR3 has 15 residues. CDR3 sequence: CASSARQGAAGELFF. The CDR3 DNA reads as TGCGCCAGCAGCGCTAGACAGGGAGCGGCCGGGGAGCTGTTTTTT.

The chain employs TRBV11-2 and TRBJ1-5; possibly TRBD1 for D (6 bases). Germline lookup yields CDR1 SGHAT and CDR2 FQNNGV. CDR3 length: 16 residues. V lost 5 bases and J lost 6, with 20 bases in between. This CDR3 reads CASSLGGGLAGQPQHF. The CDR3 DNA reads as TGTGCCAGCAGCCTAGGAGGGGGTTTAGCGGGTCAGCCCCAGCATTTT.

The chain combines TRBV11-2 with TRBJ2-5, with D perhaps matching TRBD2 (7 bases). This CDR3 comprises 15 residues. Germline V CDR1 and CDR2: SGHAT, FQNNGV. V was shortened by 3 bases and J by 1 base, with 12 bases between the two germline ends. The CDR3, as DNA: TGTGCCAGCAGCTTCTTAAGGGGGGGCCAAGAGACCCAGTACTTC. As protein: CASSFLRGGQETQYF.

The CDR3 region has the DNA TGTGCCAGCAGCCGGACAGGGAGGGACACTGAAGCTTTCTTT. As protein: CASSRTGRDTEAFF. The chain is built from TRBV27 and TRBJ1-1, with 8 bases that match TRBD1. The CDR3 is made up of 14 amino acids. The trim removed 6 bases at V and 3 bases at J, leaving 6 bases unmatched. Germline loops: CDR1 MNHEY, CDR2 SMNVEV (reference sequence).

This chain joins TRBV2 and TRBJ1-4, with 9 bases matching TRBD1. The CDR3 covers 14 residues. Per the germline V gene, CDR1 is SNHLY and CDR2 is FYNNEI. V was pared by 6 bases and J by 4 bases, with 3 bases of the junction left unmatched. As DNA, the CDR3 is TGTGCCAGCAGGGACAGGGGATATAATGAAAAACTGTTTTTT. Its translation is CASRDRGYNEKLFF.

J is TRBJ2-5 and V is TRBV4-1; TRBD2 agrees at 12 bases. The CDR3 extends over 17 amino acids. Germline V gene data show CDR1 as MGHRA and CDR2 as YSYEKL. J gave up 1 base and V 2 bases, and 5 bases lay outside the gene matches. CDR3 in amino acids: CASSQPLAGGPQETQYF. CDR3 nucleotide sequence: TGCGCCAGCAGCCAACCTCTAGCGGGGGGGCCCCAAGAGACCCAGTACTTC.

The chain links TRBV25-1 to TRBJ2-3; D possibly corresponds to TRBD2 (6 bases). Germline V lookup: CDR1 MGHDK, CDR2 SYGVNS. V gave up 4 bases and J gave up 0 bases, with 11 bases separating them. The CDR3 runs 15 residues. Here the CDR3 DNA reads TGTGCCAGCAGTGGGGACTGGGCTAGCACAGATACGCAGTATTTT. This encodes CASSGDWASTDTQYF. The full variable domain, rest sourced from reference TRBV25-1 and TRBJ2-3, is EADIYQTPRYLVIGTGKKITLECSQTMGHDKMYWYQQDPGMELHLIHYSYGVNSTEKGDLSSESTVSRIRTEHFPLTLESARPSHTSQYLCASSGDWASTDTQYFGPGTRLTVL.

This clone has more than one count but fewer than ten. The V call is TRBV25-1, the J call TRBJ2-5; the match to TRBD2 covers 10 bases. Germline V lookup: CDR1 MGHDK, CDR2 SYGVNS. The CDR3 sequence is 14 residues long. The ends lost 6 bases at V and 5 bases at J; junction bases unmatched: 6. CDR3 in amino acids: CASSRTSGGETQYF. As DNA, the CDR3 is TGTGCCAGCAGCAGGACTAGCGGAGGGGAGACCCAGTACTTC.

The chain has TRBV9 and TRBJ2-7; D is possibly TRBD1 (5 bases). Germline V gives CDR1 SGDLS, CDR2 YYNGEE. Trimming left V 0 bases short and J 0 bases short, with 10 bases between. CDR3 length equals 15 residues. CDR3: CASSVEQDPSYEQYF. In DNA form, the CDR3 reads TGTGCCAGCAGCGTAGAACAGGACCCCTCCTACGAGCAGTACTTC. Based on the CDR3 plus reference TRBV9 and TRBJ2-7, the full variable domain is DSGVTQTPKHLITATGQRVTLRCSPRSGDLSVYWYQQSLDQGLQFLIQYYNGEERAKGNILERFSAQQFPDLHSELNLSSLELGDSALYFCASSVEQDPSYEQYFGPGTRLTVT.

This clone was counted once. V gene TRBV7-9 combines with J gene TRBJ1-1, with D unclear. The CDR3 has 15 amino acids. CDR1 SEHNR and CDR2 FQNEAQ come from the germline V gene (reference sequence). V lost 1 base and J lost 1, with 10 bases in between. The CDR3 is CASSLDGPPNTEAFF. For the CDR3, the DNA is TGTGCCAGCAGCTTAGATGGCCCGCCGAACACTGAAGCTTTCTTT.

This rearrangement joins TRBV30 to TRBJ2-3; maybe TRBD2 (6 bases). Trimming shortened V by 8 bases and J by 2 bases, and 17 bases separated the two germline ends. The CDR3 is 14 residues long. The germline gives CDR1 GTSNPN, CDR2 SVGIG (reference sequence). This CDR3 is CAGGSERVTDTQYF. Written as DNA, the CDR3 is TGTGCCGGGGGGAGTGAGCGGGTCACAGATACGCAGTATTTT.

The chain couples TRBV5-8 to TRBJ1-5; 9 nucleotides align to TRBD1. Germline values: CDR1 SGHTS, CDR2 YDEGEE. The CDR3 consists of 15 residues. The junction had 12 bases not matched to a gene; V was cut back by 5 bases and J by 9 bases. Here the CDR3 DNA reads TGTGCCAGCAGTCCGACCGGGACAGGGATCCTGCCCCAGCATTTT. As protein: CASSPTGTGILPQHF.

CDR3 nucleotides: TGTGCCAGCAGCGTAGGGACAGGGGGGTACAATGAGCAGTTCTTC. Translating gives CASSVGTGGYNEQFF. The chain recombines TRBV9 with TRBJ2-1; 10 nucleotides match TRBD1. After removal of 0 bases from V and 4 bases from J, the junction contained 1 base not matched to a gene. CDR3 size: 15 residues. Germline CDR1 and CDR2: SGDLS and YYNGEE.

CDR3 sequence: CASSQDGQEDSPLHF. CDR3 coding DNA: TGCGCCAGCAGCCAAGATGGGCAGGAGGATTCACCCCTCCACTTT. V gene TRBV4-1 combines with J gene TRBJ1-6; D gene ambiguous. Per the germline V gene, CDR1 is MGHRA and CDR2 is YSYEKL. This CDR3 has 15 amino acids. V shed 0 bases and J shed 8 bases, with 11 bases lying between them.

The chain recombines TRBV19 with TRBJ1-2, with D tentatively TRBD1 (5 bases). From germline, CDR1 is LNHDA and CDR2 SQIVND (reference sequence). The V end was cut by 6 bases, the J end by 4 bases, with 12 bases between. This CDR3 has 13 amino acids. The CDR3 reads CASRGGTVYGYTF. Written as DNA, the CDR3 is TGTGCCAGTAGGGGCGGGACGGTCTATGGCTACACCTTC.

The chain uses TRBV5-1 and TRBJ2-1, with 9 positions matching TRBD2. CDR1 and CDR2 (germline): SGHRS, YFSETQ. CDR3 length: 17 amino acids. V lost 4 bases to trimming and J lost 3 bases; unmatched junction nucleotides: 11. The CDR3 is CASSPGLGGGVYNEQFF. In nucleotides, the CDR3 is TGCGCCAGCAGCCCTGGGCTTGGCGGGGGGGTCTACAATGAGCAGTTCTTC.

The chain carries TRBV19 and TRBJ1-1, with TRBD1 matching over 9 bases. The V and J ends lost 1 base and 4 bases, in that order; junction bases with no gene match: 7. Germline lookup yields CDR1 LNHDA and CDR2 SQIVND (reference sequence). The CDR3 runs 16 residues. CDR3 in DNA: TGTGCCAGTAGTATAGGAACAGGGGGCTTGGGCACTGAAGCTTTCTTT. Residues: CASSIGTGGLGTEAFF.

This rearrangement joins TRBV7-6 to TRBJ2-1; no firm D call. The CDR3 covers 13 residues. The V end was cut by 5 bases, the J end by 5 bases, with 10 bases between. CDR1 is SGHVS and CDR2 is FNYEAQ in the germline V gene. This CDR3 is CASSDSPNNEQFF. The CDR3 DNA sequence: TGTGCCAGCAGCGATTCCCCTAACAATGAGCAGTTCTTC.

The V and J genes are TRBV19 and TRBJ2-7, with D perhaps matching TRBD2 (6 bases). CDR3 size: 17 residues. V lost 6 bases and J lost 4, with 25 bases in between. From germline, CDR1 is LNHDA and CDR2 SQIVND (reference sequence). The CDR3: CASRPRPGLGFYYEQYF. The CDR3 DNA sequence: TGTGCCAGTAGACCCCGGCCGGGACTCGGGTTTTATTACGAGCAGTACTTC.

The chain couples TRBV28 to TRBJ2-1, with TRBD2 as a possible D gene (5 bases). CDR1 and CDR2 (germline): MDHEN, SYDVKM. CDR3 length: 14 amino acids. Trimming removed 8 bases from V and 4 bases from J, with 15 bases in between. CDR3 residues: CASFLPGVYNEQFF. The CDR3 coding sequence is TGTGCCAGCTTCCTCCCCGGGGTATACAATGAGCAGTTCTTC.

The CDR3 bases are TGTGCCAGCAGCTTAAGACATCTGAGTCGAGCTTTCTTT. It specifies CASSLRHLSRAFF. The chain recombines TRBV11-1 with TRBJ1-1, with no clear D. There are 13 residues in the CDR3. The V and J ends lost 2 bases and 10 bases respectively, with 14 bases between them. The germline CDR1 and CDR2 sequences are SGHAT and FQDESV (reference sequence).

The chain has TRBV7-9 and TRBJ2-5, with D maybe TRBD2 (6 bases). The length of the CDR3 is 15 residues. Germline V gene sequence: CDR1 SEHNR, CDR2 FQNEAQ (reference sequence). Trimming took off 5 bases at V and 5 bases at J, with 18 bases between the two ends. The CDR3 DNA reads TGTGCCAGCAGCCCCTCCCTGGGCAGCGGGGAGACCCAGTACTTC. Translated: CASSPSLGSGETQYF. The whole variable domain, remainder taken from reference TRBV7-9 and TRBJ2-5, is DTGVSQNPRHKITKRGQNVTFRCDPISEHNRLYWYRQTLGQGPEFLTYFQNEAQLEKSRLLSDRFSAERPKGSFSTLEIQRTEQGDSAMYLCASSPSLGSGETQYFGPGTRLLVL.

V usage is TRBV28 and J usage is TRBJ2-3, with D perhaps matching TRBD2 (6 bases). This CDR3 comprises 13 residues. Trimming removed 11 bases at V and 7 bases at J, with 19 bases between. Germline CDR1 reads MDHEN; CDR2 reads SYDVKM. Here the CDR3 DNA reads TGTGCCTTCGGAGGGCTACCTCGGAATACGCAGTATTTT. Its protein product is CAFGGLPRNTQYF.

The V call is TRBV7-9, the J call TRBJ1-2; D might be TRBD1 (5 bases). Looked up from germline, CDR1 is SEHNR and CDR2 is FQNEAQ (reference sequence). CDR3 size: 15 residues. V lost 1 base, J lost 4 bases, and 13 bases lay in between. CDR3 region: CASSLGGEGLYGYTF. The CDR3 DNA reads TGTGCCAGCAGCTTAGGAGGGGAGGGACTCTATGGCTACACCTTC. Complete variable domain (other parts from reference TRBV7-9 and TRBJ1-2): DTGVSQNPRHKITKRGQNVTFRCDPISEHNRLYWYRQTLGQGPEFLTYFQNEAQLEKSRLLSDRFSAERPKGSFSTLEIQRTEQGDSAMYLCASSLGGEGLYGYTFGSGTRLTVV.

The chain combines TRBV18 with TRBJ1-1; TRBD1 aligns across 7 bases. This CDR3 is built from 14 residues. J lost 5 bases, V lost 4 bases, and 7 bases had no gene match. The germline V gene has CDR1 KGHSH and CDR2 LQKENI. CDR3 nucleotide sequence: TGTGCCAGCTCACAGGGACAGAATTTTACTGAAGCTTTCTTT. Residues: CASSQGQNFTEAFF.

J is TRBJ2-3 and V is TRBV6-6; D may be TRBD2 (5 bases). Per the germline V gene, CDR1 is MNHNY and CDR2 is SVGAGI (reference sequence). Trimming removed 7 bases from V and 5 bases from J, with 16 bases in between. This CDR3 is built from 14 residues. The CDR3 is CASIKAGGGDTQYF. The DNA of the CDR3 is TGTGCCAGCATCAAGGCAGGAGGCGGAGATACGCAGTATTTT.

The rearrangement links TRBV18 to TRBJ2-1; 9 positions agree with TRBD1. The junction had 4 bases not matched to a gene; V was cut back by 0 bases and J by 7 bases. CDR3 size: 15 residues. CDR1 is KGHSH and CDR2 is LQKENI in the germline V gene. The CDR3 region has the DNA TGTGCCAGCTCACCACCCAGACAGGGGGGGAATGAGCAGTTCTTC. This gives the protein CASSPPRQGGNEQFF.

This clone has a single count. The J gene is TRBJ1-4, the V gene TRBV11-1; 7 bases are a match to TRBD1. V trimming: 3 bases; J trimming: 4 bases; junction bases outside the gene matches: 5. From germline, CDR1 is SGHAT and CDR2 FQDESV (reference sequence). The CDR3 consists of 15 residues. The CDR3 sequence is CASSFHGQVNEKLFF. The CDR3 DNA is TGTGCCAGCAGCTTCCATGGACAGGTTAATGAAAAACTGTTTTTT. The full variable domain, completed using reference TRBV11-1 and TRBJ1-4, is EAEVAQSPRYKITEKSQAVAFWCDPISGHATLYWYRQILGQGPELLVQFQDESVVDDSQLPKDRFSAERLKGVDSTLKIQPAELGDSAMYLCASSFHGQVNEKLFFGSGTQLSVL.